This TCR beta chain was observed in a study of cytomegalovirus exposure and HLA in healthy donors (dated by TCRdb to about 2017). About the investigation overall: According to an earlier analysis of 587 of the donors, about 180 million T cells yielded 90 million to 140 million unique TCR beta sequences and approximately 300 Gb of sequence data. Typing coverage differed by locus: A, B, C, DRB1 and DQB1 were typed in about 620-640 donors, DQA1 in 500 to 550, DPA1 in 600 to 610, and DPB1 in 400 to 480. To decide whether each TCR beta V gene segment behaved as functional or pseudogenic, an earlier analysis of some 600 of the donors relied on high-throughput TCR beta sequencing. To predict cytomegalovirus infection status, the study brought together high-throughput TCR immunosequencing, statistical association of individual TCRs with disease status, and machine learning. Using immunosequencing, the study profiled T cell repertoires from 550 to 750 subjects and related those repertoires to cytomegalovirus serostatus. A separate validation cohort of some 130 different subjects was used in addition to the approximately 700-subject first cohort. Among some 400 genotyped donors of the cohort, an average of around 240,000 unique TCR beta nucleotide sequences were sequenced per donor, roughly a sixth of them non-productive. Among the roughly 400 genotyped donors, about 85% belonged to the genetic ancestry cluster associated with self-reported Caucasian donors. Because of strong linkage in the cohort, roughly five DR-DQ haplotypes were treated as single units for association and clustering. An early release that covered approximately 600 HLA-typed donors contained about 300 gigabases of sequencing data and 65 million to 100 million unique TCR sequences. Donor age, sex, ethnicity and CMV serostatus were compiled together with the repertoire data. The study aimed to test whether cataloging public T cell receptors could reveal signatures of past pathogen exposure. A later analysis re-analyzed previously published TCR beta repertoires from 600 to 850 donors and added high-resolution HLA genotyping to study TCR occurrence patterns. Both class I and class II loci were covered by HLA typing, at four-digit resolution. Every discovery cohort repertoire had been produced on one sequencing platform. The later analysis used no new phenotypic data to find candidate immune exposures, relying instead on TCR beta sequences and their occurrence across donors. A later genetic analysis took genome-wide SNP genotypes for about 55% of the 666 donors and used that subset as a discovery cohort.

A note on this clone: Its antigen remains undetermined. Base qualities were left out, and no much larger clone turns up one base away.

The library relied on the immunoSEQ multiplex PCR assay. A mixture of 60 forward primers for TCR Vbeta segments and 13 reverse primers for TCR Jbeta segments was used in the multiplex PCR. The CDR3 region of rearranged TCR beta genes was amplified from genomic DNA by a multiplex PCR assay. The Illumina HiSeq System was used to sequence the amplified TCR beta libraries as 87-base-pair reads. On the study's bioinformatics: A later analysis tallied roughly 80 million unique TCR beta chains across the 550 to 850 repertoires, and approximately 12 million of those chains were shared by two or more donors. Raw reads were error-corrected and collapsed into unique sequences with a nearest-neighbor algorithm that merged closely related sequences to remove PCR and sequencing errors. V, D and J gene segments were assigned by aligning CDR3 sequences to IMGT reference sequences. For a sequence to be retained, a match of at least six nucleotides was required to both a V gene segment and a J gene segment. A rearrangement counted as productive if the CDR3 had no stop codons and remained in frame with V and J, and every other rearrangement counted as non-productive. Following IMGT convention, CDR3 was defined as the stretch from the second conserved V-encoded cysteine to the conserved J-encoded phenylalanine. Sequences without an unambiguous match to a single V gene segment were excluded from the earlier analysis of 450 to 650 of the donors. An earlier analysis of 550 to 650 of the donors classified V segments as functional when productive rearrangements were above 56.7% and as segregating when the standard deviation between donors was above 5%. A statistical classification framework was built for diagnosing cytomegalovirus status from the catalog of TCR beta chain sequences. In a later analysis, V and J genes were assigned by comparing TCR nucleotide sequences against IMGT/GENE-DB human TR gene sequences. A later analysis assigned CDR3 sequences and most-parsimonious VDJ recombination scenarios with the TCRdist pipeline. In a later analysis, each TCR beta chain was defined by its CDR3 amino acid sequence together with its V-gene family, and reads without a unique V-gene family were excluded. In a later analysis, fewer than 600 highly shared, low-generation-probability nucleotide sequences were removed to address suspected cross-contamination and a sequencing artifact. In a later analysis, a clonal expansion index for each public chain was calculated from normalized within-repertoire ranks of inferred template counts. In a later analysis, generation probabilities were computed using a VDJ recombination model fitted to out-of-frame rearrangements, and the results were checked against IGoR. A later analysis scored TCR-TCR, TCR-HLA and TCR-CMV co-occurrence with hypergeometric tests, applying a repertoire-size bias correction to TCR pairs. In a later analysis, false discovery rates were estimated by permuting HLA or CMV assignments 20 times. In a later analysis, co-occurring TCRs were grouped with DBSCAN, and TCRdist sequence similarity was added when clustering was performed within HLA-allele-positive subsets. For co-occurrence clustering, repertoires with fewer than 30,000 or more than 120,000 public chains were excluded, along with roughly five repertoires with anomalous nucleotide sharing. The clones in this table, taken by TCRdb from immuneACCESS, are in-frame only. Not every clone is retained; where verified, under half of the shortfall comes from an unresolved V gene, and the cause of the rest is unknown. V, J and clone size reflect that table, while D and trimming were determined from the DNA. For this sample the table gives about 160,000 clones, of which approximately 78% were detected only once. The ten most abundant clones make up roughly 7.5% of the sample.

The cohort comprised under 700 healthy bone marrow donors. All cohort members were sampled while nominally healthy, although unrecorded immune exposures were likely present. The donor tested CMV seropositive, placing the donor among the 289 seropositive members of the cohort. Each donor provided a peripheral blood sample, and peripheral blood mononuclear cells were used for TCR beta sequencing. Genomic DNA was extracted from the blood cell samples with the Qiagen DNeasy Blood Extraction Kit. Overall study outcomes, separate from this receptor: According to the authors, the approach could potentially be generalized to other disease states and immunological phenotypes. For the cohort, immune exposure information was limited to CMV serostatus. Most CMV-associated TCR beta chains appeared to be HLA-restricted in a later analysis, and the HLA associations seemed to be driven largely by CMV exposure. A later analysis found that HLA-associated TCR beta chains were more clonally expanded and had lower generation probabilities than equally common non-associated chains. A total of around 150 TCR beta chains were listed by the study as associated with cytomegalovirus. A cluster of highly shared sequence variants was judged likely to be a technical artifact of the sequencing pipeline. While some public TCRs were present in many individuals, most TCR sequences turned up only very rarely across donors. According to a later genetic analysis, donors in an Asian-associated ancestry cluster had fewer N-insertions in productive TCRs than the approximately 630-donor mean. This cohort had only TCR beta chains sequenced, and the lack of alpha or paired-chain data limited which features could be detected. An earlier analysis of approximately 600 of the donors showed that most TCR beta V segments appeared in productive rearrangements either about 87% or about 30% of the time, which broadly matched IMGT annotations. A few of the identified cytomegalovirus-associated TCR beta chains were confirmed in vitro to be specific for cytomegalovirus antigens. Linkage disequilibrium might explain the correlated functional status among segregating V segments, but an unknown experimental factor could not be ruled out. In a later genetic analysis, a missense DCLRE1C variant was associated with V-gene and J-gene trimming of TCR beta chains, and the association was replicated in an independent cohort. The classifier was reported to diagnose cytomegalovirus status with high specificity and sensitivity in both the original cohort and the validation cohort. A later analysis reported that several top co-occurrence clusters appeared linked to parvovirus B19, influenza, CMV and Epstein-Barr virus. At a false discovery rate of 0.05, a later analysis linked 15,000 to 20,000 TCR beta sequences to specific HLA alleles. Sequencing depth was assumed to be roughly uniform across donors in the presence/absence analyses, though that assumption may not hold. Because counts were too low, more than 15 rarely observed V segments, including chromosome 9 orphons, were left out of the earlier analysis of roughly 600 of the donors. When HLA alleles, especially DR and DQ, strongly co-occurred, attributing TCR associations to individual alleles was difficult. Because HLA typing was missing for some donors at each locus, association tests included only the typed subset. A further reported finding was that TCR beta sequences accurately predicted the HLA-A and HLA-B alleles for most subjects in the first cohort. In a later analysis, the rate of TCR association differed among HLA loci, with DRB1 alleles having the most associated TCRs and HLA-C alleles having the fewest.

The sample comprised PBMCs. The clonotype comes from a woman aged 30 to 39 in good health and CMV-seropositive.

The DNA sequence is given as TGTGCCAGCAGCCGGACAGGGATCGGGACAGATACGCAGTATTTT. This is translated as CASSRTGIGTDTQYF. The sequence is built from TRBV11-2 and TRBJ2-3, with 8 middle bases fitting TRBD1. Here V drops 5 bases and J drops 3 bases, and the junction holds 7 bases not matched to any gene. CDR1 and CDR2 were assigned from the germline V gene as SGHAT and FQNNGV. From the cysteine up to the phenylalanine, the CDR3 has a length of 15 residues. The read is trimmed to its CDR3 DNA, 45 bases read in frame from base 1.